One TCR beta chain is described in this entry. Its antigen is not identified. The sample comes from a study of T cells in Graves' hyperthyroidism and ophthalmopathy. Overall study findings and caveats: Ophthalmopathy onset followed model prediction by a median approximately 7 months.

Germline values: CDR1 SGDLS, CDR2 YYNGEE. The CDR3 is 12 amino acids. Trimming removed 0 bases at V and 2 bases at J, with 1 base between. Regions amplified from RNA transcripts were the TCR beta CDR3 regions. First-round RT-PCR targeting the TCR CDR3 was performed with the HTBI primer set. TCRdb independently ran MiXCR on the multiplex PCR reads; one entry per CDR3 protein. This table holds 300,000 or so distinct CDR3 sequences, over 15% found once. An approximately 10 ml volume of fresh peripheral blood provided the PBMCs. This sequence joins TRBV9 and TRBJ2-3; no clear D. The source of this sequence is an older woman with Graves' ophthalmopathy. The material sequenced was blood. The CDR3 DNA is TGTGCCAGCAGCGTAGTCACAGATACGCAGTATTTT. Protein product: CASSVVTDTQYF.